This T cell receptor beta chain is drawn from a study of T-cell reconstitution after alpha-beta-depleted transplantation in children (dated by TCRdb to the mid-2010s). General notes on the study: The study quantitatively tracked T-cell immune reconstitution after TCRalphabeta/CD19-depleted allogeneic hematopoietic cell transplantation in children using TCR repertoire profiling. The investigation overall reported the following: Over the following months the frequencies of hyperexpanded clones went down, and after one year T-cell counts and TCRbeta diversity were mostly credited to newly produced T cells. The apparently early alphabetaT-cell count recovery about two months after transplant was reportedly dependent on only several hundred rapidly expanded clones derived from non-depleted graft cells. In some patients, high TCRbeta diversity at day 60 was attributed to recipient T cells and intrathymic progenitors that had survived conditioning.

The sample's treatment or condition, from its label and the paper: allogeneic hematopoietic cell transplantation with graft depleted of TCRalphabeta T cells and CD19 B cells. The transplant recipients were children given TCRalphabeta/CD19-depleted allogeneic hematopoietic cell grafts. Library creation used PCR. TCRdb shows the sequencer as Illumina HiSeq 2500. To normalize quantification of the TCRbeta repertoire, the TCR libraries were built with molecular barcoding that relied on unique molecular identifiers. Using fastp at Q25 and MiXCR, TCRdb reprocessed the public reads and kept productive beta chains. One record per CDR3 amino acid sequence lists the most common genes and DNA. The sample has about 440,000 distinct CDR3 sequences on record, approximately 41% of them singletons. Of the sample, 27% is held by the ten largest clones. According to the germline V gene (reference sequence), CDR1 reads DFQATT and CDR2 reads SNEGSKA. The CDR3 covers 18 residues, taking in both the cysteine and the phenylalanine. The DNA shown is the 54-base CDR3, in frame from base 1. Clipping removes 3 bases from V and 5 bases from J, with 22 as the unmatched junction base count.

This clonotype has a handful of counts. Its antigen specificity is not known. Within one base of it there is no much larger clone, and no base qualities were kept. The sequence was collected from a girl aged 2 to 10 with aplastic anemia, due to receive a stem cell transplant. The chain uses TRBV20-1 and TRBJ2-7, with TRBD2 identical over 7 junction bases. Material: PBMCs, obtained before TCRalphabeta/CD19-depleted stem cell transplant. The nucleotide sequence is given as TGCAGTGCTAGGCCGCTAGCGGTTGCTAGCGGCCTCACCCACGAGCAGTACTTC. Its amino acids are CSARPLAVASGLTHEQYF.